This T cell receptor beta chain was sequenced during a study of blood T cell repertoires in COVID-19. Overall study context: PBMCs, B-cell-depleted T cells, or T cells provided the cDNA or gDNA that made up the material.

Cohort placement rested on clinical history that participants reported themselves. The CDR3 extends over 13 amino acids. V lost 7 bases and J lost 5, with 15 bases in between. The germline CDR1 and CDR2 sequences are SGHRS and YFSETQ. Clones were sequenced by immunoSEQ multiplex PCR, and TCRdb holds only the in-frame ones, with some missing. The sample lists around 300,000 clones; just under 90% were seen once. The V call is TRBV5-1, the J call TRBJ2-5, with D possibly being TRBD2 (6 bases). The clonotype was recovered from a woman aged 60 to 75 who had recovered from COVID-19. Sequenced sample: PBMCs or T cells enriched from blood (not recorded which). The CDR3 region has the DNA TGCGCCAGCGAATATGGGGGAGGTGAGACCCAGTACTTC. The encoded protein is CASEYGGGETQYF.